This T cell receptor beta chain was documented in a study of a mutant IDH1 vaccine in newly diagnosed glioma (dated by TCRdb to the early 2020s). Notes on the research overall: In the chemotherapy-containing groups, vaccination started alongside temozolomide cycles, whereas in patients who had radiotherapy alone it started 4-6 weeks after radiotherapy. Of the approximately 33 treated patients, around 62% were male and 37.5% were female, and a mean age of roughly 40 years was recorded. Before enrollment, most patients had been given radiochemotherapy with temozolomide as standard therapy, while the rest had received either radiotherapy alone or temozolomide alone. The week-35 safety follow-up took place at visit V12, and the week-47 end of study took place at visit V13. Peripheral blood was drawn at six visits: V03 (baseline), V05, V07, V10, V12 and V13. For exploratory analyses, about 25 treated patients had longitudinal TCRB deep sequencing done wherever samples were available.

The method behind the library was the immunoSEQ multiplex PCR assay. Rearranged TCR beta chain sequences were amplified with the hsTCRB Kit following the manufacturer's protocol. Sequencing of TCRB libraries was carried out on an Illumina MiSeq. For the original study's pipeline: The proprietary platform of the kit vendor was used for demultiplexing, trimming and gene mapping. The table comes from immuneACCESS by way of TCRdb, which keeps in-frame sequences with V and J called. Part of the clones is missing from these tables; in studies checked, under half for an unresolved V gene and the rest for unknown reasons. Clone size and the V and J calls come from that table; the DNA yielded D and trimming. The table for this sample lists around 44,000 clones; approximately 79% of them were counted only once. In total, the top ten clones hold around 6.7% of the sample. The time point label for this specimen denotes: week 35, safety follow-up. Each vaccine dose, consisting of 300 ug of a 20-mer mutant IDH1 peptide in Montanide, was administered subcutaneously with topical imiquimod. Patients were given eight vaccinations, in weeks 1, 3, 5, 7, 11, 15, 19 and 23, which matched visits V03 through V10. The donors had newly diagnosed IDH1-mutant astrocytomas of WHO grade 3 or 4 that showed loss of nuclear ATRX. The samples were drawn from NOA16, a multicentre, single-arm, open-label phase I trial in Germany that tested a mutant IDH1 peptide vaccine in humans for the first time. Genomic DNA for TCRB sequencing was isolated from EDTA blood with the DNeasy Blood and Tissue Kit.

Between the V and J ends, shortened by 0 bases and 5 bases respectively, the junction contains 14 bases. The CDR3 has 15 amino acids, counting the end cysteine and phenylalanine. The retained sequence is limited to the CDR3, 45 bases, with the frame set at the first base. The germline V gene specifies SGHRS as CDR1 and YFSETQ as CDR2. General study outcomes and caveats: Immune responses induced by the vaccine were seen in over 90% of patients across multiple MHC alleles. Availability determined which PBMC samples were chosen for TCRB deep sequencing. The authors noted that analyses of patient blood samples could not be reproduced because of sample limitations. Pseudoprogression appeared unrelated to alterations in the top peripheral T cell clonotypes detected by TCRB sequencing.

On this clone itself: Its antigen has not been determined. No much larger clonotype is one base removed from it; base qualities were not supplied.

The starting material was PBMCs, obtained from a glioma patient whose treatment included an IDH1 peptide vaccine. The sequence was obtained from a man in his forties or fifties with glioma. The rearrangement joined TRBV5-1 to TRBJ2-5, and TRBD1 may be the D gene, going by 5 matching bases. The DNA sequence follows: TGCGCCAGCAGCTTGGATGGTTACAGGTTGGAGACCCAGTACTTC. Translated, it reads CASSLDGYRLETQYF.